The next 23 T cell receptor beta chains were all read from a single sample in a study of blood T cell repertoires in COVID-19. The protocol was immunoSEQ multiplex PCR, while the TCRdb copy is restricted to in-frame clones and leaves out a portion. The data show roughly 250,000 clones, roughly 86% seen once. Material for sequencing was peripheral blood. The source is a woman aged 25 to 39 with acute or convalescent COVID-19.

The DNA of the CDR3 is TGTGCCAGCAGCAAAGGTGGGGCCCCCGAAGCTTTCTTT. It encodes CASSKGGAPEAFF. This rearrangement joins TRBV21-1 to TRBJ1-1; the DNA was not compared with TRBD1, the D call given in the table. TRBV21-1 represents a pseudogene. The CDR3 spans 13 residues.

This chain connects TRBV6-6 to TRBJ2-3; maybe TRBD2 (5 bases). Germline CDR1 and CDR2: MNHNY and SVGAGI (reference sequence). V was shortened by 4 bases and J by 1 base, with 15 bases between the two germline ends. The CDR3 has 16 residues. The CDR3, as DNA: TGTGCCAGCAGTTCCCCCCGTTTGAGGGGCACAGATACGCAGTATTTT. The encoded protein is CASSSPRLRGTDTQYF.

The V and J genes are TRBV30 and TRBJ2-1, with D possibly TRBD2 on 5 matching bases. Trimming took off 7 bases at V and 10 bases at J, with 17 bases between the two ends. The CDR3 is 12 amino acids. Germline CDR1 reads GTSNPN; CDR2 reads SVGIG (reference sequence). CDR3 coding DNA: TGTGCCTCCTCCAGAGGACTGGTCGAGCAGTTCTTC. Its protein is CASSRGLVEQFF. The variable domain in full, with the rest retrieved from reference TRBV30 and TRBJ2-1, is SQTIHQWPATLVQPVGSPLSLECTVEGTSNPNLYWYRQAAGRGLQLLFYSVGIGQISSEVPQNLSASRPQDRQFILSSKKLLLSDSGFYLCASSRGLVEQFFGPGTRLTVL.

The chain links TRBV5-5 to TRBJ1-1; D uncertain. The germline V gene has CDR1 SGHKS and CDR2 YYEKEE (reference sequence). Trimming stripped 3 bases from V and 4 bases from J, with 10 bases between. The CDR3 is 13 residues long. The chain's CDR3 is CASSSFPGTEAFF. The CDR3 nucleotides read TGTGCCAGCAGCTCCTTTCCCGGCACTGAAGCTTTCTTT.

V gene TRBV29-1 combines with J gene TRBJ2-1, with D perhaps matching TRBD1 (5 bases). This CDR3 comprises 12 residues. V was pared by 2 bases and J by 4 bases, with 6 bases between. CDR1 and CDR2 from the germline V gene are SQVTM and ANQGSEA. The CDR3 sequence is CSVEPGYNEQFF. Written as DNA, the CDR3 is TGCAGCGTTGAACCAGGGTACAATGAGCAGTTCTTC.

The chain joins TRBV7-8 to TRBJ1-2, with 10 nucleotides matching TRBD1. J was trimmed by 8 bases and V by 5 bases; bases with no gene match: 8. The CDR3 has 14 residues. Germline CDR1 is SGHVS and CDR2 is FQNEAQ. CDR3 DNA sequence: TGTGCCAGCAGCGTAGACAGGGGGCAACGCGGCTACACCTTC. As protein: CASSVDRGQRGYTF.

The V gene is TRBV3-1 (or the pseudogene TRBV3-2), the J gene TRBJ2-1; 9 bases agree with TRBD2. CDR3 length equals 15 residues. V shed 6 bases and J 8 bases; nucleotides not matched to a gene: 11. The germline V gene has CDR1 LGHDT and CDR2 YNNKEL (reference sequence). The CDR3 sequence is CASRAWGASGDEQFF. The CDR3 nucleotides are TGTGCCAGCAGAGCATGGGGGGCTAGCGGGGATGAGCAGTTCTTC.

The chain recombines TRBV28 with TRBJ1-2; 7 positions match TRBD1. The CDR3 is 13 amino acids. V was pared by 3 bases and J by 8 bases, with 6 bases of the junction left unmatched. The germline CDR1 and CDR2 sequences are MDHEN and SYDVKM. The CDR3 sequence: CASSLQGVGGYTF. CDR3 sequence (DNA): TGTGCCAGCAGTTTGCAGGGGGTAGGAGGCTACACCTTC.

This chain uses TRBV12-3 or TRBV12-4 with TRBJ2-2; D unclear. Trimming took 3 bases from V and 3 from J, leaving 5 bases between them. The CDR3 is 13 amino acids. The CDR3 sequence is CASSFIYTGELFF. DNA for the CDR3: TGTGCCAGCAGTTTTATCTACACCGGGGAGCTGTTTTTT.

The CDR3 DNA is TGTGCCAGCAGTTATTCCAATGGCCTAGCGGGAGCCGGGGAGCTGTTTTTT. This codes for CASSYSNGLAGAGELFF. The chain has TRBV6-2 or TRBV6-3 and TRBJ2-2; the match to TRBD2 covers 10 bases. J gave up 6 bases and V 3 bases, and 10 bases lay outside the gene matches. The CDR3 extends over 17 amino acids. CDR1 and CDR2 (germline): MNHEY, SVGEGT.

V gene TRBV4-3 combines with J gene TRBJ2-5, with 8 nucleotides matching TRBD1. CDR3 size: 17 residues. Losses at the gene ends were 0 bases for V and 1 base for J; bases not matched to a gene: 7. Germline V lookup: CDR1 LGHNA, CDR2 YSLEER. The CDR3 region has the DNA TGCGCCAGCAGCCAAGAACCAGGGGGCGTGGGCCAAGAGACCCAGTACTTC. Translating it yields CASSQEPGGVGQETQYF.

V and J are TRBV29-1 and TRBJ2-2, with 7 bases fitting TRBD2. This CDR3 has 15 amino acids. Germline CDR1 is SQVTM and CDR2 is ANQGSEA. Trimming at V came to 6 bases and at J to 5 bases, leaving 12 bases not matched to a gene. The CDR3 spells CSVKRRLAATGELFF. The CDR3 DNA sequence: TGCAGCGTCAAACGACGACTAGCCGCTACCGGGGAGCTGTTTTTT.

This clone turned up a few times. The same CDR3 is also encoded by other DNA sequences in this sample. This chain joins TRBV6-5 and TRBJ2-7; 10 bases are a match to TRBD1. This CDR3 has 14 residues. CDR1 is MNHEY and CDR2 is SVGAGI in the germline V gene. Trimming at V came to 2 bases and at J to 2 bases, leaving 0 bases not matched to a gene. As DNA, the CDR3 is TGTGCCAGCAGTTACGGACAGGGGGCCTACGAGCAGTACTTC. It translates to CASSYGQGAYEQYF.

The genes are TRBV7-2 and TRBJ2-7, with D uncertain. The CDR3 runs 14 residues. In germline, CDR1 is SGHTA, CDR2 FQGNSA. Trimming left V 1 base short and J 1 base short, with 8 bases between. Written as DNA, the CDR3 is TGTGCCAGCAGCTTAGGTGAGGTTTCCTACGAGCAGTACTTC. It is translated as CASSLGEVSYEQYF.

As concerns this clone: The junction departs from germline at one end; a sequencing error may be responsible. The chain has TRBV4-3 and TRBJ2-1; unclear D gene. CDR3 length: 16 amino acids. Germline values: CDR1 LGHNA, CDR2 YSLEER. The CDR3 DNA follows: TGCGTCAGCAGCTTATGGGCGAGTTCCTCCTACAATGAGCAGTTCTTC. The encoded protein is CVSSLWASSSYNEQFF.

Notes on this clone: Other DNA sequences in the same sample also yield this CDR3. The chain is built from TRBV19 and TRBJ2-7; 9 bases map to TRBD1. This CDR3 spans 14 amino acids. CDR1 and CDR2 (germline): LNHDA, SQIVND (reference sequence). The J segment lost 0 bases and the V segment lost 6 bases, leaving 3 bases of the junction unmatched. Written as DNA, the CDR3 is TGTGCCAGTAGCCGGGGACAGGGCTCCTACGAGCAGTACTTC. This encodes CASSRGQGSYEQYF.

This clone occurred once. The chain joins TRBV19 to TRBJ1-6; TRBD1 aligns across 7 bases. The CDR3 totals 16 residues. The junction had 6 bases not matched to a gene; V was cut back by 4 bases and J by 3 bases. Germline V gene data show CDR1 as LNHDA and CDR2 as SQIVND (reference sequence). DNA for the CDR3: TGTGCCAGTAGTACGGACGGGACAGTCTATAATTCACCCCTCCACTTT. This sequence encodes CASSTDGTVYNSPLHF.

This rearrangement joins TRBV7-9 to TRBJ2-1; possibly TRBD2 for D (5 bases). Germline CDR1 SEHNR, CDR2 FQNEAQ (reference sequence). The CDR3 totals 15 residues. Trimming removed 0 bases at V and 0 bases at J, with 6 bases between. CDR3: CASSLAEGSYNEQFF. The CDR3 DNA follows: TGTGCCAGCAGCTTAGCTGAGGGCTCCTACAATGAGCAGTTCTTC.

This clone was counted once. The chain employs TRBV20-1 and TRBJ2-1, with 8 nucleotides matching TRBD2. Germline values: CDR1 DFQATT, CDR2 SNEGSKA (reference sequence). V trimming: 3 bases; J trimming: 5 bases; junction bases outside the gene matches: 9. This CDR3 spans 15 amino acids. The CDR3: CSASIGLAGHNEQFF. In DNA, the CDR3 is TGCAGTGCTAGTATAGGCCTAGCGGGCCACAATGAGCAGTTCTTC.

This clone was observed a single time. This rearrangement joins TRBV7-8 to TRBJ1-4; a weak D match, TRBD1 (6 bases). The germline V gene encodes CDR1 SGHVS and CDR2 FQNEAQ. The CDR3 runs to 18 residues. The V and J ends lost 1 base and 0 bases respectively, with 15 bases between them. The CDR3 bases are TGTGCCAGCAGCTTAGTACAGGGCGGTTCGGCAACTAATGAAAAACTGTTTTTT. Translated, it gives CASSLVQGGSATNEKLFF.

The genes are TRBV19 and TRBJ1-5; possible D gene TRBD1, 5 bases. V lost 5 bases to trimming and J lost 0 bases, with 14 bases between them. The germline V gene encodes CDR1 LNHDA and CDR2 SQIVND (reference sequence). This CDR3 is built from 16 residues. The CDR3 DNA reads TGTGCCAGTAGTCCAACGAGACAGATTAGCAATCAGCCCCAGCATTTT. Its translation: CASSPTRQISNQPQHF.

V and J are TRBV3-1 (or the pseudogene TRBV3-2) and TRBJ2-7; the match to TRBD2 covers 8 bases. Germline-derived CDR1 and CDR2 are LGHDT and YNNKEL (reference sequence). The V and J ends lost 1 base and 1 base, in that order; junction bases with no gene match: 12. The CDR3 runs 18 residues. The CDR3 protein is CASSQAAAKRLASYEQYF. CDR3 nucleotide sequence: TGTGCCAGCAGCCAAGCCGCCGCCAAAAGACTAGCGTCCTACGAGCAGTACTTC.

The rearrangement joins TRBV5-5 to TRBJ1-2; D perhaps matches TRBD1 (6 bases). Germline-derived CDR1 and CDR2 are SGHKS and YYEKEE (reference sequence). This CDR3 is built from 15 residues. Deletions cut 5 bases from V and 4 bases from J, with 18 bases between. In DNA, the CDR3 is TGTGCCAGCAGTCGACTTCCGGACAGCGGCTATGGCTACACCTTC. It codes for CASSRLPDSGYGYTF.